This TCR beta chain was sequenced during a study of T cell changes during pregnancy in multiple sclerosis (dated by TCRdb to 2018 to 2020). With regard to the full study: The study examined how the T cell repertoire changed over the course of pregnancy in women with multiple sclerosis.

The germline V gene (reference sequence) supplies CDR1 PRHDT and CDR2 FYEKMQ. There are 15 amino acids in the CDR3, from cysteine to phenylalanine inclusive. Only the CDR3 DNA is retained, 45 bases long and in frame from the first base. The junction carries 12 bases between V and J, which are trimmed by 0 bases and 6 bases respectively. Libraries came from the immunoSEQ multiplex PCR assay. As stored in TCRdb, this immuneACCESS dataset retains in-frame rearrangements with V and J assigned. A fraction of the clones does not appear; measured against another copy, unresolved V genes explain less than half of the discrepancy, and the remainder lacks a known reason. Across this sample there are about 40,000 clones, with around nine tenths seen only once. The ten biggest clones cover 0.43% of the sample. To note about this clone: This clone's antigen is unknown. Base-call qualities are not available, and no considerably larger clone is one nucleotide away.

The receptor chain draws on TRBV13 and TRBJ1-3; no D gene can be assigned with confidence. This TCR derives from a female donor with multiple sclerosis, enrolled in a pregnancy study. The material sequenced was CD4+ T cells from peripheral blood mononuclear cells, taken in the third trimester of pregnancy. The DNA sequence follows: TGTGCCAGCAGCTTAGGCCTCCGGGGAGCAAACACCATATATTTT. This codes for CASSLGLRGANTIYF.